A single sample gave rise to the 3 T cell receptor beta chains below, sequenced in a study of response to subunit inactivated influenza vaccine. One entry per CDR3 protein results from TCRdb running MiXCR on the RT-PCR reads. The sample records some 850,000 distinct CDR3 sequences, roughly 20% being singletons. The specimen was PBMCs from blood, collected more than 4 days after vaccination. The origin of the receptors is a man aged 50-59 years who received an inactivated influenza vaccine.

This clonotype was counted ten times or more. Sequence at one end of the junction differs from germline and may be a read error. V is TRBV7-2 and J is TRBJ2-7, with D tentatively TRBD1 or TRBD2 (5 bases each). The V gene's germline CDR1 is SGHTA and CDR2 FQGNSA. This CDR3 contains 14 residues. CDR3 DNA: TGTGCCAGCAGTTTAGATCCGGGACCCTACGAGCAGTACTTC. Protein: CASSLDPGPYEQYF. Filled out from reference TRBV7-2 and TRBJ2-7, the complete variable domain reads GAGVSQSPSNKVTEKGKDVELRCDPISGHTALYWYRQSLGQGLEFLIYFQGNSAPDKSGLPSDRFSAERTGGSVSTLTIQRTQQEDSAVYLCASSLDPGPYEQYFGPGTRLTVT.

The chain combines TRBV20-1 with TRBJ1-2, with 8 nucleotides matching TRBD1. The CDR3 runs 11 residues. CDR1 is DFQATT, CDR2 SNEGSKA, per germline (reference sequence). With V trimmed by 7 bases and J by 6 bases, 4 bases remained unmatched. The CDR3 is CSVPGGHGYTF. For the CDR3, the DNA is TGCAGTGTGCCAGGGGGCCATGGCTACACCTTC.

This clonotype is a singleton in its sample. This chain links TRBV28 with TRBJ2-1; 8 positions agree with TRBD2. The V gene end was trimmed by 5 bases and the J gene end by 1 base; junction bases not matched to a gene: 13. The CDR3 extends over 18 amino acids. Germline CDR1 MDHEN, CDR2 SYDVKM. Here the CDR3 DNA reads TGTGCCAGCAGTCCTCTCCCCTTAGCGGGACGGTCCTACAATGAGCAGTTCTTC. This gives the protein CASSPLPLAGRSYNEQFF.